This T cell receptor (beta chain) derives from a study of control samples from healthy donors and cancer patients. Germline values: CDR1 MDHEN, CDR2 SYDVKM. CDR3 length: 13 residues. V was trimmed by 2 bases and J by 0 bases, leaving 4 bases between them. The table came from immunoSEQ multiplex PCR; TCRdb's copy has only in-frame clones and leaves some out. The sample yields 60,000 to 95,000 clones, over 65% seen once. Sample: blood. This chain uses TRBV28 with TRBJ1-1; D is unresolved. The receptor's source is a man aged 50 or older in good health. The CDR3 coding sequence is TGTGCCAGCAGTTTACAGCTGAACACTGAAGCTTTCTTT. Encoded protein: CASSLQLNTEAFF.